The 6 T cell receptor beta chains listed next were all sequenced from one sample in a study of shared clonotypes between healthy human individuals. Cells designated naive CD8 were CD45RO-negative and were positively selected for CCR7, with terminally differentiated effector memory CD45RA+ cells excluded. Here immunoSEQ multiplex PCR was the method, and the copy in TCRdb shows in-frame clones only, minus some. This sample has some 2 million clones, with about 95% found just once. The specimen sequenced was naive CD8+ T cells sorted from blood. These receptors were taken from a man between 18 and 29 years old in good health.

This clone was seen just once. The V call is TRBV5-6, the J call TRBJ1-4; D remains ambiguous. V shed 3 bases and J shed 5 bases, with 5 bases lying between them. The CDR3 spans 12 residues. From germline, CDR1 is SGHDT and CDR2 YYEEEE. CDR3 sequence reads: CASSSQNEKLFF. The CDR3, as DNA: TGTGCCAGCAGCTCTCAAAATGAAAAACTGTTTTTT. The full variable domain, with the rest looked up from reference TRBV5-6 and TRBJ1-4, is DAGVTQSPTHLIKTRGQQVTLRCSPKSGHDTVSWYQQALGQGPQFIFQYYEEEERQRGNFPDRFSGHQFPNYSSELNVNALLLGDSALYLCASSSQNEKLFFGSGTQLSVL.

About this clone: At the DNA level, this CDR3 is encoded by other sequences in the same sample as well. The rearrangement links TRBV9 to TRBJ2-7, with D possibly matching TRBD1 (5 bases). CDR3 length: 15 residues. The germline V and J ends were trimmed by 0 bases and 0 bases, with 10 bases remaining between them. The germline gives CDR1 SGDLS, CDR2 YYNGEE. As DNA, the CDR3 is TGTGCCAGCAGCGTAGCTGACAGTAGCTCCTACGAGCAGTACTTC. Translated: CASSVADSSSYEQYF. Supplemented by reference TRBV9 and TRBJ2-7, the full variable domain reads DSGVTQTPKHLITATGQRVTLRCSPRSGDLSVYWYQQSLDQGLQFLIQYYNGEERAKGNILERFSAQQFPDLHSELNLSSLELGDSALYFCASSVADSSSYEQYFGPGTRLTVT.

CDR3 protein: CASSPPRSGDIQYF. CDR3 in DNA: TGTGCCAGCTCACCACCCAGGTCGGGAGACATTCAGTACTTC. The genes are TRBV18 and TRBJ2-4, with a tentative D call TRBD2 (6 bases). The CDR3 loop spans 14 amino acids. Trimming took 0 bases from V and 8 from J, leaving 11 bases between them. Germline V gene lookup returns CDR1 KGHSH and CDR2 LQKENI.

The CDR3 DNA is TGCGCCAGCAGCTTGGGTGGGGTAGCGGGAGTACAAGAGCAGTACTTC. This sequence encodes CASSLGGVAGVQEQYF. The genes are TRBV5-1 and TRBJ2-7; 9 nucleotides line up with TRBD2. Looked up from germline, CDR1 is SGHRS and CDR2 is YFSETQ. The CDR3 is made up of 16 amino acids. V lost 0 bases, J lost 7 bases, and 11 bases stayed unmatched.

The chain couples TRBV5-8 to TRBJ2-7, with 15 nucleotides matching TRBD2. CDR1 and CDR2 (germline): SGHTS, YDEGEE. The CDR3 has 18 amino acids. The J segment lost 4 bases and the V segment lost 3 bases, leaving 11 bases of the junction unmatched. CDR3 sequence reads: CASSWDGLAGGYGYEQYF. CDR3 sequence (DNA): TGTGCCAGCAGCTGGGACGGACTAGCGGGAGGGTATGGATACGAGCAGTACTTC.

This clone was seen a single time. The rearrangement uses TRBV7-9 and TRBJ2-3; TRBD2 matches at 8 bases. V lost 2 bases to trimming and J lost 4 bases; unmatched junction nucleotides: 8. The V gene's germline CDR1 is SEHNR and CDR2 FQNEAQ (reference sequence). This CDR3 comprises 16 residues. The CDR3 here is CASSLLSSGSADTQYF. The CDR3 nucleotides are TGTGCCAGCAGCTTACTTTCGAGCGGGAGCGCAGATACGCAGTATTTT. Using reference TRBV7-9 and TRBJ2-3 for the parts outside the CDR3, the full variable domain is DTGVSQNPRHKITKRGQNVTFRCDPISEHNRLYWYRQTLGQGPEFLTYFQNEAQLEKSRLLSDRFSAERPKGSFSTLEIQRTEQGDSAMYLCASSLLSSGSADTQYFGPGTRLTVL.